The clone carrying this T cell receptor (beta chain) was picked up one time. Antigen: not known. Sequencing used immunoSEQ multiplex PCR; TCRdb keeps in-frame clones, though not all of them. Here the sample spans around 160,000 clones, about 90% being singletons. Germline CDR1 is SGHTA and CDR2 is FQGNSA. The CDR3 runs to 14 residues. V gave up 5 bases and J gave up 5 bases, with 15 bases separating them. The data were obtained in a study of T cell responses to AZD1222 COVID-19 vaccine. Study-wide results and caveats: Per reports, nearly half of all spike-specific TCRs target regions that are unmutated in variants. Spike-wide coverage was observed for vaccine-associated CD4 TCRs, with dominant responses at 160-218 and 743-854. Breadth and depth of Spike-specific TCRs rose after two AZD1222 doses.

This specimen consisted of peripheral blood, obtained 28 days after the second AZD1222 dose. This TCR was sampled from an adult who received the AZD1222 COVID-19 vaccine. The chain combines TRBV7-2 with TRBJ1-1; D ambiguous. The CDR3 region is CASSQMLRGTEAFF. CDR3 DNA sequence: TGTGCCAGCAGCCAGATGCTCCGTGGGACTGAAGCTTTCTTT.